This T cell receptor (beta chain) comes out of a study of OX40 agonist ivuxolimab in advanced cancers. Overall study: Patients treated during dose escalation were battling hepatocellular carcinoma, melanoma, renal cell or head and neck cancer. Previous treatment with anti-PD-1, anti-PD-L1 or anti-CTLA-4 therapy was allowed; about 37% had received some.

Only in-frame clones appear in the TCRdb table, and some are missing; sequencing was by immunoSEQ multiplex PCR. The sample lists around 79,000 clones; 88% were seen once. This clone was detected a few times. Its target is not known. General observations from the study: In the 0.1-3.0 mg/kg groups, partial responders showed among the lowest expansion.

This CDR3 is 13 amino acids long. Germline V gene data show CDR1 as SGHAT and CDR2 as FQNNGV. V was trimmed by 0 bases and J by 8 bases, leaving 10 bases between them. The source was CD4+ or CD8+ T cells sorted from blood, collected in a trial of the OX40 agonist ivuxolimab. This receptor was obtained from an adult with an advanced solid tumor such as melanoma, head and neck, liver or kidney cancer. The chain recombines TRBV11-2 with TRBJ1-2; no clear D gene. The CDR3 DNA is TGTGCCAGCAGCTTAGATCCAGGTTTGGGCTACACCTTC. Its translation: CASSLDPGLGYTF.